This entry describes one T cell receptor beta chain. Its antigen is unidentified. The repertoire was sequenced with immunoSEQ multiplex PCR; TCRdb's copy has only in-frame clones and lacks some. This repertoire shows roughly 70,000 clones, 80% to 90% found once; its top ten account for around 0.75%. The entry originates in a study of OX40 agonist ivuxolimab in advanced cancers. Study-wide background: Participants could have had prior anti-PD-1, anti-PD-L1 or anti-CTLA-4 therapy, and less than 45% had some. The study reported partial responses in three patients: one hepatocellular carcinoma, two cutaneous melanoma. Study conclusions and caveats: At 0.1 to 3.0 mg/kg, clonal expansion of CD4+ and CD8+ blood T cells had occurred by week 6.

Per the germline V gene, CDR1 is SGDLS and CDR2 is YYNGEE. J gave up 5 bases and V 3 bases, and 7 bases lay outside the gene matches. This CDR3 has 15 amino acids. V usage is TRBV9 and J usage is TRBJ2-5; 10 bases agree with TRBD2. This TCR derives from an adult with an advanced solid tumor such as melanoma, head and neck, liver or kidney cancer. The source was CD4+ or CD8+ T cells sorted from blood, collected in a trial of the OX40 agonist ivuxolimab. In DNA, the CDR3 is TGTGCCAGCAGCGGAATAGCGGGAGGAGGGGAGACCCAGTACTTC. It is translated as CASSGIAGGGETQYF.